Ten or more counts support the clone carrying this T cell receptor (beta chain). Its antigen is not known. This sample stems from a study of T cells in Graves' hyperthyroidism and ophthalmopathy. Germline values: CDR1 MNHEY, CDR2 SMNVEV (reference sequence). With 0 bases removed from V and 1 base from J, the gap between germline ends came to 9 bases. The CDR3 is 15 amino acids. What was amplified from RNA transcripts were TCR beta CDR3 regions. A first-round RT-PCR of the TCR CDR3 used the HTBI primer set. TCRdb called the multiplex PCR reads again in MiXCR, with one record for every CDR3 protein. The sample shows some 510,000 distinct CDR3 sequences, under 25% of them seen only once. Study-wide findings and caveats: Peripheral blood also featured most of the thyroid clonotypes expanded above 0.001.

The rearrangement joins TRBV27 to TRBJ1-2, with D unresolved. Material for sequencing was blood. This TCR was sampled from a man younger than 35 with Graves' hyperthyroidism. CDR3 bases: TGTGCCAGCAGTTTATCGAGCGCCGATAACTATGGCTACACCTTC. Translated: CASSLSSADNYGYTF.